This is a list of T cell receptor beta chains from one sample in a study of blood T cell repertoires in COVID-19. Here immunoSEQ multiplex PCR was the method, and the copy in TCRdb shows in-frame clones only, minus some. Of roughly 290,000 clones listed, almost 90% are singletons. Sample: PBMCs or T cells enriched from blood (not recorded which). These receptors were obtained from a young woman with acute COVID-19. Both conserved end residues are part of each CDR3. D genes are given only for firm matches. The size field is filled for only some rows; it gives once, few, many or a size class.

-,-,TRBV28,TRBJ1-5,CASSLLFGEGNQPQHF,TGTGCCAGCAGTTTACTTTTCGGGGAGGGCAATCAGCCCCAGCATTTT
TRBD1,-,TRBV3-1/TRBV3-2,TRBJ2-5,CASSQDRVAGTQYF,TGTGCCAGCAGCCAGGACAGGGTAGCAGGGACCCAGTACTTC
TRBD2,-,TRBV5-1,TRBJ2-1,CASSLGLAGPVYNEQFF,TGCGCCAGCAGCCTGGGACTAGCGGGACCCGTCTACAATGAGCAGTTCTTC
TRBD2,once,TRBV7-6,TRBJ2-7,CASSYPLAGAYEQYF,TGTGCCAGCAGCTACCCCTTAGCGGGAGCCTACGAGCAGTACTTC
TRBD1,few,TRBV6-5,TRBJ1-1,CASSYSPTGASTEAFF,TGTGCCAGCAGTTACTCACCGACAGGGGCCAGCACTGAAGCTTTCTTT
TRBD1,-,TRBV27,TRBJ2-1,CASSLRQGRNEQFF,TGTGCCAGCAGTCTCAGACAGGGGAGAAATGAGCAGTTCTTC
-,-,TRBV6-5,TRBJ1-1,CASSYRGDTEAFF,TGTGCCAGCAGTTACCGGGGGGACACTGAAGCTTTCTTT
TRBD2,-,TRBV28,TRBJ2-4,CASSVSGRSQNIQYF,TGTGCCAGCAGTGTCAGCGGGAGGTCGCAAAACATTCAGTACTTC
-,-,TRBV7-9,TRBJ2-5,CASSLGGVETQYF,TGTGCCAGCAGCTTAGGGGGAGTGGAGACCCAGTACTTC
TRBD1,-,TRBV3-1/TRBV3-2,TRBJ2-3,CASSQGRGQGADTQYF,TGTGCCAGCAGCCAAGGGAGGGGACAGGGAGCAGATACGCAGTATTTT
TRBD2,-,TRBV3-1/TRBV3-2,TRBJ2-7,CASSPLNSGRVSYEQYF,TGTGCCAGCAGCCCACTCAATAGCGGGAGGGTTTCCTACGAGCAGTACTTC
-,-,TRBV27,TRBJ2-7,CASSLEGARFPGEQYF,TGTGCCAGCAGTTTGGAGGGGGCGCGTTTTCCTGGCGAGCAGTACTTC
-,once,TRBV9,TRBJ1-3,CASSAGKTSGNTIYF,TGTGCCAGCAGCGCGGGTAAGACCTCTGGAAACACCATATATTTT
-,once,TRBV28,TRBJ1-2,CASRLSGYGYTF,TGTGCCAGCAGATTATCCGGCTATGGCTACACCTTC
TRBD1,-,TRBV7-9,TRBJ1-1,CASSDRQGATEAFF,TGTGCCAGCAGCGATAGACAGGGGGCGACTGAAGCTTTCTTT
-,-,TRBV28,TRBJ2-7,CASTHPDNRYEQYF,TGTGCCAGCACCCATCCGGACAACCGCTACGAGCAGTACTTC
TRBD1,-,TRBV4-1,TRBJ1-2,CASSQGKGGFNYGYTF,TGCGCCAGCAGCCAAGGGAAAGGGGGCTTTAACTATGGCTACACCTTC
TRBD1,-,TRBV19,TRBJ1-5,CASSSGQGNQPQHF,TGTGCCAGTAGTTCAGGACAGGGAAATCAGCCCCAGCATTTT
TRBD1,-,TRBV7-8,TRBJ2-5,CASSQDLNPGQGLEETQYF,TGTGCCAGCAGCCAAGATTTAAATCCGGGACAGGGGTTGGAAGAGACCCAGTACTTC
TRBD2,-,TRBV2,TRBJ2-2,CASASGLNTGELFF,TGTGCCAGCGCTAGCGGACTCAACACCGGGGAGCTGTTTTTT
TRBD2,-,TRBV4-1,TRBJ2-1,CASSGQGLAGGNYNEQFF,TGCGCCAGCAGCGGGCAAGGTCTAGCGGGAGGGAATTACAATGAGCAGTTCTTC
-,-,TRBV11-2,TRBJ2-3,CASSSPGRSDTQYF,TGTGCCAGCAGCTCACCGGGTCGCTCAGATACGCAGTATTTT
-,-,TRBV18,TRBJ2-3,CASSPLVSGNTDTQYF,TGTGCCAGCTCACCACTTGTTAGCGGAAACACAGATACGCAGTATTTT
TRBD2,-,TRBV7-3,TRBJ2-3,CASSLGTSGTKDTQYF,TGTGCCAGCAGCTTAGGAACTAGCGGGACTAAAGATACGCAGTATTTT
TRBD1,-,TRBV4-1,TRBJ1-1,CASRQLRDRGRRTEAFF,TGCGCCAGCAGACAACTCCGGGACAGGGGGCGTCGTACTGAAGCTTTCTTT
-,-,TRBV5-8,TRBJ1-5,CASSSGQNSNQPQHF,TGTGCCAGCAGCTCCGGACAGAATAGCAATCAGCCCCAGCATTTT
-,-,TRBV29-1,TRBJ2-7,CSVAPRLGHEQYF,TGCAGCGTTGCCCCCCGACTAGGACACGAGCAGTACTTC
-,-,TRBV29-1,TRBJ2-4,CSVAQRLRNIQYF,TGCAGCGTTGCCCAGAGGTTACGGAACATTCAGTACTTC
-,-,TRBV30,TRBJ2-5,CAWSGVMETQYF,TGTGCCTGGAGCGGGGTGATGGAGACCCAGTACTTC
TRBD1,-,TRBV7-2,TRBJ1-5,CASSTTGGNQPQHF,TGTGCCAGCAGCACAACAGGGGGCAATCAGCCCCAGCATTTT
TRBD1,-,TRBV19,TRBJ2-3,CASSLPDRVSTDTQYF,TGTGCCAGTAGTCTCCCGGACAGGGTTAGCACAGATACGCAGTATTTT
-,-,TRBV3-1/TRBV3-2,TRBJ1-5,CASSLGGYQPQHF,TGTGCCAGCAGCCTGGGGGGGTATCAGCCCCAGCATTTT
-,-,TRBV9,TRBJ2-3,CASSPSGETQYF,TGTGCCAGCAGCCCGTCCGGGGAGACGCAGTATTTT
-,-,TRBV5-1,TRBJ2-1,CASSPAGGRLYNEQFF,TGCGCCAGCAGCCCCGCCGGAGGCAGGCTCTACAATGAGCAGTTCTTC
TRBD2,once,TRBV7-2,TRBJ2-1,CASSTSGNAYNEQFF,TGTGCCAGCAGCACTAGCGGGAACGCCTACAATGAGCAGTTCTTC
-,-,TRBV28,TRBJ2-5,CASSPGLLQYF,TGTGCCAGCAGTCCAGGACTGCTCCAGTACTTC
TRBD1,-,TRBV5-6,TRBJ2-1,CASSLAGQGAATLHNEQFF,TGTGCCAGCAGCTTGGCTGGACAGGGGGCGGCGACCCTTCACAATGAGCAGTTCTTC
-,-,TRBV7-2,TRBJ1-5,CASSLAGGGSNQPQHF,TGTGCCAGCAGCTTAGCTGGCGGGGGAAGCAATCAGCCCCAGCATTTT